These 11 T cell receptor beta chains share one sample of origin, sequenced in a study of early T cells in non-severe SARS-CoV-2 infection. TCRdb used MiXCR to reprocess the 5' RACE reads, holding one entry per CDR3 protein. The table includes tens of thousands of distinct CDR3 sequences, more than 12% detected once. The sequenced sample consisted of whole blood. These receptors were taken from an adult who was a healthcare worker with PCR-confirmed SARS-CoV-2 infection or an uninfected control (not recorded which).

The chain links TRBV5-6 to TRBJ1-3; D gene ambiguous. The germline gives CDR1 SGHDT, CDR2 YYEEEE. With 0 bases removed from V and 0 bases from J, the gap between germline ends came to 10 bases. CDR3 length equals 16 residues. CDR3 DNA: TGTGCCAGCAGCTTGGAGGCTTATTACTCTGGAAACACCATATATTTT. Protein: CASSLEAYYSGNTIYF.

This clonotype was seen only a few times. CDR3 sequence (DNA): TGTGCCAGCAGCTTAGCCCTAGCGGGAGAGGGCAATGAGCAGTTCTTC. This gives the protein CASSLALAGEGNEQFF. V usage is TRBV7-2 and J usage is TRBJ2-1; 10 positions match TRBD2. The germline V gene encodes CDR1 SGHTA and CDR2 FQGNSA. J lost 6 bases, V lost 0 bases, and 5 bases had no gene match. The CDR3 length is 16 residues.

The gene calls are TRBV7-2 and TRBJ2-3; tentatively, D is TRBD2 (5 bases). CDR3 length: 14 amino acids. V was pared by 1 base and J by 6 bases, with 11 bases between. Germline V gives CDR1 SGHTA, CDR2 FQGNSA. Here the CDR3 DNA reads TGTGCCAGCAGCTTAGGTGAGGGCTCGGATACGCAGTATTTT. It is translated as CASSLGEGSDTQYF.

This clonotype has ten or more counts. V and J are TRBV4-1 and TRBJ2-1, with D unresolved. This CDR3 has 14 amino acids. Trimming stripped 1 base from V and 9 bases from J, with 13 bases between. Germline V lookup: CDR1 MGHRA, CDR2 YSYEKL. CDR3 in amino acids: CASSQALGRTEQFF. As DNA, the CDR3 is TGCGCCAGCAGCCAAGCTCTCGGTAGAACTGAGCAGTTCTTC.

The CDR3: CASQRDTSEAFF. In nucleotides, the CDR3 is TGTGCCAGCCAACGGGACACCTCTGAAGCTTTCTTT. The genes are TRBV14 and TRBJ1-1; D possibly corresponds to TRBD1 (6 bases). Germline loops: CDR1 SGHDN, CDR2 FVKESK. This CDR3 is 12 amino acids long. With 8 bases removed from V and 6 bases from J, the gap between germline ends came to 13 bases.

This clonotype showed up many times. The chain couples TRBV25-1 to TRBJ2-1; 8 nucleotides match TRBD2. The CDR3 has 15 amino acids. The V gene end was trimmed by 4 bases and the J gene end by 5 bases; junction bases not matched to a gene: 7. CDR1 MGHDK and CDR2 SYGVNS come from the germline V gene. CDR3 DNA: TGTGCCAGCAGTGTCCCGGGACTAGGAGACAATGAGCAGTTCTTC. It translates to CASSVPGLGDNEQFF.

The V gene is TRBV10-3, the J gene TRBJ2-1; tentatively, D is TRBD2 (5 bases). Germline loops: CDR1 ENHRY, CDR2 SYGVKD. The CDR3 sequence is 12 residues long. V was trimmed by 8 bases and J by 2 bases, leaving 7 bases between them. CDR3 nucleotide sequence: TGTGCCATCGAGGGAACCTACAATGAGCAGTTCTTC. Amino acid sequence: CAIEGTYNEQFF.

This clonotype showed up just a few times. Written as DNA, the CDR3 is TGCGCCAGCAGCTCTGGAGGGGGAGATACGCAGTATTTT. It codes for CASSSGGGDTQYF. The genes are TRBV5-1 and TRBJ2-3, with D tentatively TRBD1 or TRBD2 (6 bases each). V lost 3 bases to trimming and J lost 5 bases, with 10 bases between them. This CDR3 spans 13 amino acids. CDR1 SGHRS and CDR2 YFSETQ come from the germline V gene.

This clonotype was observed a few times. This chain uses TRBV7-2 with TRBJ2-1; D might be TRBD1 or TRBD2, each matching 5 bases. V lost 0 bases to trimming and J lost 7 bases, with 7 bases between them. The CDR3 extends over 13 amino acids. Germline CDR1 reads SGHTA; CDR2 reads FQGNSA. The DNA of the CDR3 is TGTGCCAGCAGCTTAGCGTGGGGGAATGAGCAGTTCTTC. It codes for CASSLAWGNEQFF.

This chain uses TRBV2 with TRBJ1-2; D is uncertain. The germline gives CDR1 SNHLY, CDR2 FYNNEI. Trimming cost V 7 bases and J 11 bases, with 17 bases left between them. This CDR3 region has 12 residues. This CDR3 is CASNEISNPYTF. CDR3 DNA: TGTGCCAGCAATGAGATCTCCAACCCTTACACCTTC.

The chain links TRBV20-1 to TRBJ2-7; 8 bases line up with TRBD2. Germline V gene lookup returns CDR1 DFQATT and CDR2 SNEGSKA (reference sequence). The CDR3 contains 15 residues. V shed 0 bases and J 7 bases; nucleotides not matched to a gene: 11. CDR3 nucleotide sequence: TGCAGTGCTAGAGATAGCGGGACAACTACGGAAGAGCAGTACTTC. Encoded protein: CSARDSGTTTEEQYF.